This note documents a single TCR beta chain sequence. This record comes from a study of control samples from healthy donors and cancer patients. Method: immunoSEQ multiplex PCR; TCRdb's copy keeps in-frame clones and lacks some. The data contain 210,000 or so clones, around 90% of them seen just once; the ten biggest clones take up about 1.7%. Germline V lookup: CDR1 SGHDT, CDR2 YYEEEE. With 1 base clipped from V and 3 bases from J, the junction kept 3 bases outside the gene matches. The CDR3 totals 15 residues. The rearrangement joins TRBV5-6 to TRBJ1-3, with 8 bases identical to TRBD1. Sequences were obtained from blood. The TCR was taken from a man aged 25 to 40 in good health. The CDR3 reads CASSLSGGGGNTIYF. The CDR3 coding sequence is TGTGCCAGCAGCTTGTCAGGGGGCGGTGGAAACACCATATATTTT.